This T cell receptor beta chain was recovered during a study of T cells in Graves' hyperthyroidism and ophthalmopathy. Fresh 10 ml peripheral blood yielded PBMCs. The CDR3 runs 14 residues. The V and J ends lost 3 bases and 3 bases respectively, with 12 bases between them. The germline gives CDR1 MDHEN, CDR2 SYDVKM. Regions amplified from RNA transcripts were the TCR beta CDR3 regions. When the TCR CDR3 underwent first-round RT-PCR, the HTBI primer set was used. MiXCR was run by TCRdb on the multiplex PCR reads, yielding one entry per CDR3 protein. The sample records hundreds of thousands of distinct CDR3 sequences, approximately 14% being singletons.

Sequencing was carried out using blood. The TCR comes from a woman in her forties with Graves' ophthalmopathy. This rearrangement joins TRBV28 to TRBJ2-7, with D possibly being TRBD1 (6 bases). Written as DNA, the CDR3 is TGTGCCAGCAGTTTTTCCAGGGACAACTACGAGCAGTACTTC. This codes for CASSFSRDNYEQYF.